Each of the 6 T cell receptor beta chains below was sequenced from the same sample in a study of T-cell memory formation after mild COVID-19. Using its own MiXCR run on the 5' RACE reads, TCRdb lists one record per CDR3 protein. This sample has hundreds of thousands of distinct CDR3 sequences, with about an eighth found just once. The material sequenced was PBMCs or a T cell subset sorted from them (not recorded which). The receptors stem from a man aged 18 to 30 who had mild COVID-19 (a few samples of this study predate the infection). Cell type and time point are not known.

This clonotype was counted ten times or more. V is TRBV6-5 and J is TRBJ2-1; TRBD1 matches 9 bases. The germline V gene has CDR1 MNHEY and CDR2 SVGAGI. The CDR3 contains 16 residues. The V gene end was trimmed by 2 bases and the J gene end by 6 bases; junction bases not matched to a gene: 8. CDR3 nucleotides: TGTGCCAGCAGTTACGTACGGGGACAGGGTAGCAATGAGCAGTTCTTC. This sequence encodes CASSYVRGQGSNEQFF.

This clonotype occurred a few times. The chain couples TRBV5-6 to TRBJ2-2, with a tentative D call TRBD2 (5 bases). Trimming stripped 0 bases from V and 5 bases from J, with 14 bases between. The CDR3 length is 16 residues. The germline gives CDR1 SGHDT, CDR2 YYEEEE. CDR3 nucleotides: TGTGCCAGCAGCTTGGAGCGGTCCCGTAGGACCGGGGAGCTGTTTTTT. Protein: CASSLERSRRTGELFF.

CDR3 sequence: CSVHADFPNEQFF. The CDR3 bases are TGCAGCGTGCACGCGGACTTCCCTAATGAGCAGTTCTTC. The chain links TRBV29-1 to TRBJ2-1, with D possibly TRBD2 on 5 matching bases. Trimming removed 6 bases at V and 7 bases at J, with 16 bases between. Germline-derived CDR1 and CDR2 are SQVTM and ANQGSEA. The CDR3 is made up of 13 amino acids.

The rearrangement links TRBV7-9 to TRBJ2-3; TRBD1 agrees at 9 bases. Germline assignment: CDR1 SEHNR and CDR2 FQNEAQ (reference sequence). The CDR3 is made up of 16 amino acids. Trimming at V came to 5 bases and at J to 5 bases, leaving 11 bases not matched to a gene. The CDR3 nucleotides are TGTGCCAGCAGCCTTAACAGGGGGCCTTTGCGAGATACGCAGTATTTT. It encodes CASSLNRGPLRDTQYF.

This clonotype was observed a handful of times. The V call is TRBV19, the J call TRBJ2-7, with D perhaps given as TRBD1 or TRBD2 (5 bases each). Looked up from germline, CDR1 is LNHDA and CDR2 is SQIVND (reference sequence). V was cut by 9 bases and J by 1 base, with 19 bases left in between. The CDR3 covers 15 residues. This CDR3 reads CASPNRDALSYEQYV. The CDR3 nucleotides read TGTGCCAGCCCCAACCGGGACGCCCTTTCCTACGAGCAGTACGTC.

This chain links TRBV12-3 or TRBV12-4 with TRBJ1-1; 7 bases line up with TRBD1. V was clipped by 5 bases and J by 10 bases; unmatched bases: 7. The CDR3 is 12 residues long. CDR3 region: CASSTNRGGAFF. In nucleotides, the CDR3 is TGTGCCAGCAGTACCAACAGGGGTGGAGCTTTCTTT.